Sequencing of this T cell receptor (beta chain) was carried out in a study of identical twins. General study results and limits: Recombination models fit unrelated individuals' TCR alpha sharing but underestimated twins'.

TCRdb processed the 5' RACE reads anew with MiXCR; each CDR3 protein has one entry. The sample has roughly 240,000 distinct CDR3 sequences, approximately 6.8% seen once. This clonotype was counted a few times. Its specificity is unknown. CDR1 and CDR2 (germline): SGHRS, YFSETQ. The CDR3 covers 14 residues. Trimming removed 0 bases from V and 7 bases from J; junction bases left unmatched: 4. These data also formed part of another study, on yellow fever vaccine responses in identical twins.

The TCR comes from a woman aged 18 to 35 in good health. The chain recombines TRBV5-1 with TRBJ2-1, with 7 bases fitting TRBD1. Sequenced sample: CD8+ T cells sorted from blood. CDR3 nucleotides: TGCGCCAGCAGCTTGGCGACAGGGTTGAATGAGCAGTTCTTC. This gives the protein CASSLATGLNEQFF.